Listed below are T cell receptor beta chains from one sample, sequenced in a study of cytomegalovirus exposure and HLA in healthy donors. The protocol was immunoSEQ multiplex PCR, while the TCRdb copy is restricted to in-frame clones and leaves out a portion. The data contain tens of thousands of clones, around 68% of them singletons. Sequencing was performed on PBMCs. Receptors were obtained from a man aged 30-40 years in good health and CMV-seronegative. Both conserved end residues are trimmed from each CDR3. Size tells how often a clone was seen (once, few, many) or the class of an expanded clone, and some rows leave it out.

TRBV19	.	TRBJ1-1	ASSTSGATEAF
TRBV5-4	.	TRBJ2-7	ASSMDRAHEQY
TRBV19	.	TRBJ2-3	ASSIGASSGSPTDTQY
TRBV5-4	.	TRBJ2-7	ASSLGGQSSYEQY
TRBV15	few	TRBJ2-7	ATSGGSILWQQY
TRBV2	.	TRBJ2-3	ASTGDRASTDTQY
TRBV19	.	TRBJ2-1	ASSIDLLAGEQF
TRBV10-1	.	TRBJ2-1	ASSESGTLGGEQF
TRBV6-5	.	TRBJ1-1	ASKKNGGYTEAF
TRBV5-4	few	TRBJ1-2	ASSFRTGLYYGYT
TRBV6-1	.	TRBJ2-7	ASSERGQKRRSSYEQY
TRBV6-1	few	TRBJ1-1	ASSERVGWTEAF
TRBV6-5	.	TRBJ2-7	ASSQTGGNYEQY
TRBV6-5	once	TRBJ2-2	ATGSLSGELF
TRBV15	.	TRBJ2-3	ATSRESAGVADTQY
TRBV7-9	.	TRBJ2-2	ASSPWGQVVFLNTGELF
TRBV5-6	.	TRBJ2-7	ASRSGLAPYEQY
TRBV2	.	TRBJ2-3	ASPGFSTDTQY